This entry lists 2 T cell receptor beta chains sequenced from one sample in a study of tumor-infiltrating lymphocytes in primary liver carcinoma. Unsorted bulk tissue (roughly 19-31 mg) underwent RNA and DNA co-extraction. From 500 ng of total RNA, TCR beta-specific cDNA was reverse-transcribed using a constant-region primer. Researchers made the TCR beta libraries by running three nested multiplex PCR rounds with slightly modified ARM-PCR. PCR rounds one and two used TRBV1-TRBV30 forward primers with a C-beta reverse primer for about 11 cycles each. TCRdb processed the multiplex PCR reads anew with MiXCR; each CDR3 protein has one entry. The sample consists of over 95,000 distinct CDR3 sequences, 69% of them appearing once. The specimen sequenced was liver tumor tissue from sampling region 5. The subset denotes: tumor region T5, tumor centre. The receptors shown here come from a woman aged 55-69 years with primary liver carcinoma and hepatitis B virus infection.

Only a few counts were recorded for this clonotype. The chain employs TRBV7-8 and TRBJ2-2; 8 bases align to TRBD2. Germline V lookup: CDR1 SGHVS, CDR2 FQNEAQ. CDR3 length equals 14 residues. V gave up 6 bases and J gave up 5 bases; unmatched junction bases: 5. CDR3 sequence: CASSPIAGTGELFF. The CDR3 DNA reads as TGTGCCAGCAGTCCAATAGCGGGAACCGGGGAGCTGTTTTTT.

This clonotype has at least ten counts. The chain links TRBV6-5 to TRBJ1-1; D uncertain. The V gene lost 4 bases and the J gene lost 6 bases, with 15 bases spanning the gap. Germline V gene lookup returns CDR1 MNHEY and CDR2 SVGAGI. The CDR3 is made up of 14 amino acids. CDR3 bases: TGTGCCAGCAGTTTATTAGCGCTCGGCGCTGAAGCTTTCTTT. It codes for CASSLLALGAEAFF.